A selection of T cell receptor beta chains follows, all from one sample in a study of breast tumors, draining lymph nodes, adjacent tissues. TCRdb itself ran the multiplex PCR reads through MiXCR, one entry per CDR3 protein. Counted here are 190,000 or so distinct CDR3 sequences, roughly 29% occurring once; the ten biggest clones make up 4% to 5.5%. Input material: axillary lymph node tissue. These receptors were collected from a female donor with breast cancer. Some clones in this sample may be carry-over from other donors' samples. Each CDR3 is given without its conserved first and last residue.

ASSLTVGAYNEQF | TRBJ2-1 | 13 | TRBV7-3
ASSGGYGTDTQY | TRBJ2-3 | 12 | TRBV10-2
ASNIGQGARQPQH | TRBJ1-5 | 13 | TRBV19
ASSLSSFNSNQPQH | TRBJ1-5 | 14 | TRBV18
ASSAGPSDTIY | TRBJ1-3 | 11 | TRBV6-1
ATSRDGTGTNEKLF | TRBJ1-4 | 14 | TRBV15
ASSLTSGASGSDTQY | TRBJ2-3 | 15 | TRBV7-3
ADTGLGNTEAF | TRBJ1-1 | 11 | TRBV2
ASSFYDRDTQGYT | TRBJ1-2 | 13 | TRBV7-2
AFRGGRTEAF | TRBJ1-1 | 10 | TRBV7-2
SAPGTGSSYNEQF | TRBJ2-1 | 13 | TRBV20-1
ASSIPMGGYT | TRBJ1-2 | 10 | TRBV19
ASSPGGLVSSYNSPLH | TRBJ1-6 | 16 | TRBV28
ASSEEQGAKTQY | TRBJ2-5 | 12 | TRBV2
ASSRQSLNTGELF | TRBJ2-2 | 13 | TRBV18
SVLPYEGLNLVTETQY | TRBJ2-5 | 16 | TRBV29-1
SARRQVWGNQPQH | TRBJ1-5 | 13 | TRBV20-1